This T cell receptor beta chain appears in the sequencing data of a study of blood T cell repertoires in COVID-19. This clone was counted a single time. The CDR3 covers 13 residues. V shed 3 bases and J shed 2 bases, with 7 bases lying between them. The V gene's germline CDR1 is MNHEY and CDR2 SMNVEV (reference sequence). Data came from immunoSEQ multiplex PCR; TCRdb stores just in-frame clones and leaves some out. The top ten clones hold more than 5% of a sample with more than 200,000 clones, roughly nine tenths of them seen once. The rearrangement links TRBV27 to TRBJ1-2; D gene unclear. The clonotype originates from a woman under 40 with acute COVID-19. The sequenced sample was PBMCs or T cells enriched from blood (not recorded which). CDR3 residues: CASSFGENYGYTF. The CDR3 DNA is TGTGCCAGCAGTTTCGGTGAGAACTATGGCTACACCTTC.